This T cell receptor (beta chain) was retrieved from a study of T cells after yellow fever vaccination. Findings of the study overall: Shared CD4/CD8 clonotypes were a small share, likely from convergent recombination.

Synthesis of TCR cDNA relied on 5'RACE template switching, which attached a universal primer site and UMIs. TCRdb called the 5' RACE reads again in MiXCR, with one record for every CDR3 protein. The sample lists some 350,000 distinct CDR3 sequences, 9.5% to 13% occurring once. Trimming at V came to 2 bases and at J to 0 bases, leaving 4 bases not matched to a gene. The CDR3 is 16 amino acids. Germline CDR1 and CDR2: SGDLS and YYNGEE. As to this clonotype: The antigen is undetermined.

The chain uses TRBV9 and TRBJ2-1; 8 bases agree with TRBD2. The material sequenced was PBMCs, taken on the day of the first yellow fever vaccination. The sequence was collected from a man aged 18 to 29 who received the YFV17D yellow fever vaccine. In DNA form, the CDR3 reads TGTGCCAGCAGCGTCGGGGGGGCGAGCTCCTACAATGAGCAGTTCTTC. It is translated as CASSVGGASSYNEQFF.